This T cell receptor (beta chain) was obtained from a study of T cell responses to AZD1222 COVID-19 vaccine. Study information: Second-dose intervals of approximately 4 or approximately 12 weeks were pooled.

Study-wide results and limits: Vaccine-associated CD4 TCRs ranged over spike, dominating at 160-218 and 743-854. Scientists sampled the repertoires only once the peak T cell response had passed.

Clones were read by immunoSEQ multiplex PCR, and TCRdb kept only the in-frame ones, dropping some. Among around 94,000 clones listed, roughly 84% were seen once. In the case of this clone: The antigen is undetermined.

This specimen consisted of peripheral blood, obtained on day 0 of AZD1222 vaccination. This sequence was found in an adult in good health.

The CDR3 sequence is CASSMTSDNEQFF. For the CDR3, the DNA is TGTGCCAGCAGCATGACTAGCGACAATGAGCAGTTCTTC. V and J are TRBV9 and TRBJ2-1, with TRBD2 identical over 8 bases. The CDR3 sequence is 13 residues long. With V trimmed by 4 bases and J by 5 bases, 2 bases remained unmatched. Per germline, CDR1 SGDLS and CDR2 YYNGEE.